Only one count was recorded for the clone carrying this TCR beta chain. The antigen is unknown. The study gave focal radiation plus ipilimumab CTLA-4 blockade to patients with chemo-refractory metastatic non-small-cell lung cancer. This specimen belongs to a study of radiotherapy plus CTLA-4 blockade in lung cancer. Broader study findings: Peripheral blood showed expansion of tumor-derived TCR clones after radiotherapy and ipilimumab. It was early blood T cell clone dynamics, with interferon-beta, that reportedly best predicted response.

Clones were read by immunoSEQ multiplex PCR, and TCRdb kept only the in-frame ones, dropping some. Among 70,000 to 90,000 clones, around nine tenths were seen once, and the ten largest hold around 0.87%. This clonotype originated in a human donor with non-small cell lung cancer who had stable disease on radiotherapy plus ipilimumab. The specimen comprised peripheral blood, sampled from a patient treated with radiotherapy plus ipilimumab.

CDR3 region: CASSRDNLGETQYF. The CDR3 bases are TGTGCCAGCTCACGGGACAACTTAGGGGAGACCCAGTACTTC. This chain connects TRBV18 to TRBJ2-5; D possibly corresponds to TRBD1 (6 bases). The CDR3 covers 14 residues. V was trimmed by 4 bases and J by 5 bases, leaving 14 bases between them. Germline V lookup: CDR1 KGHSH, CDR2 LQKENI.